The clone carrying this T cell receptor beta chain was counted between two and nine times. Its antigen remains unidentified. The entry originates in a study of CD8 T cells in ankylosing spondylitis. Findings and limits, study-wide: Seemingly distinctive of ankylosing spondylitis blood was a TCR beta motif formed by eight highly homologous variants. In synovial fluid and blood from reactive arthritis, some motif variants were previously reported.

Quantitative molecular-barcoded 5'-RACE generated the TCR beta libraries. MiXCR was run by TCRdb on the 5' RACE reads, yielding one entry per CDR3 protein. The data show fewer than 250,000 distinct CDR3 sequences, with about 11% seen just once and less than 3% held by the top ten. The CDR3 has 15 residues. Germline V gene data show CDR1 as KGHSH and CDR2 as LQKENI. The V segment lost 3 bases and the J segment 3 bases; nucleotides outside the gene matches: 8. This receptor was obtained from a male donor with ankylosing spondylitis or in good health (not recorded which). Source material: blood, either unsorted or a sorted T cell fraction (not recorded which). The chain uses TRBV18 and TRBJ2-7; 7 bases are shared with TRBD1. The CDR3 here is CASSPSQGIGYEQYF. The CDR3 nucleotides read TGTGCCAGCTCACCGTCACAGGGGATAGGCTACGAGCAGTACTTC. Using reference TRBV18 and TRBJ2-7 for the parts outside the CDR3, the full variable domain is NAGVMQNPRHLVRRRGQEARLRCSPMKGHSHVYWYRQLPEEGLKFMVYLQKENIIDESGMPKERFSAEFPKEGPSILRIQQVVRGDSAAYFCASSPSQGIGYEQYFGPGTRLTVT.